This T cell receptor beta chain was sequenced during a study of molecular identifiers for immune sequencing clone quantification. Findings and caveats of the study: Spike-in Jurkat TCR RNA from a single cell reportedly registered among about a million naive cells.

Trimming at V came to 0 bases and at J to 2 bases, leaving 9 bases not matched to a gene. The CDR3 is 18 amino acids. Germline V gene sequence: CDR1 LGHNA, CDR2 YSLEER. Sorted cell numbers of 20,000 to 1,000,000, with 10%, 30% or 50% RNA, served as input for naive CD8 libraries. Sorting captured naive CD8 T cells as CD8+CD4-CCR7+CD45RA+. Via MiXCR, TCRdb re-called the PCR reads, giving one row per CDR3 protein. The table has 300,000 to 400,000 distinct CDR3 sequences, roughly a quarter seen once; the top ten hold 0.74%. This clonotype was recorded many times. Its antigen is unknown. The specimen sequenced was naive CD8+ T cells from blood, with Jurkat cell RNA spiked in. The subset: FACS-sorted CD8+CD4-CCR7+CD45RA+ naive T cells. The V call is TRBV4-3, the J call TRBJ2-3, with 9 bases identical to TRBD2. The source is a human donor in good health. Some libraries in this study had Jurkat cell RNA spiked in. The CDR3 loop is CASSQDRPSGATTDTQYF. Here the CDR3 DNA reads TGCGCCAGCAGCCAAGATCGTCCTAGCGGGGCCACCACAGATACGCAGTATTTT.